What follows are 11 T cell receptor beta chains derived from one specimen sequenced in a study of cytomegalovirus exposure and HLA in healthy donors. The PCR ran on 60 Vbeta and 13 Jbeta primers. Only in-frame clones appear in the TCRdb table, and some are missing; sequencing was by immunoSEQ multiplex PCR. The sample has approximately 210,000 clones, roughly 83% seen once; the top ten hold more than 0.35%. Input material: PBMCs. All receptors come from a male donor in good health and CMV-seropositive.

The CDR3 loop is CASSRLAGISTDTQYF. The CDR3 DNA sequence: TGTGCCAGCAGCAGGCTAGCGGGGATATCCACAGATACGCAGTATTTT. This chain connects TRBV5-5 to TRBJ2-3; 9 bases line up with TRBD2. The germline V gene encodes CDR1 SGHKS and CDR2 YYEKEE (reference sequence). Trimming took 4 bases from V and 2 from J; bases not matched to a gene: 8. The CDR3 runs 16 residues. Full variable domain (missing parts from reference TRBV5-5 and TRBJ2-3): DAGVTQSPTHLIKTRGQQVTLRCSPISGHKSVSWYQQVLGQGPQFIFQYYEKEERGRGNFPDRFSARQFPNYSSELNVNALLLGDSALYLCASSRLAGISTDTQYFGPGTRLTVL.

The genes are TRBV5-1 and TRBJ2-5, with D possibly being TRBD2 (5 bases). This CDR3 is built from 16 residues. Trimming stripped 1 base from V and 3 bases from J, with 16 bases between. Germline CDR1 and CDR2: SGHRS and YFSETQ. The CDR3 bases are TGCGCCAGCAGCTTGAGAGAACGGGGAATCGAAGAGACCCAGTACTTC. This gives the protein CASSLRERGIEETQYF.

Turning to this clone: This sample includes further DNA sequences coding for the same CDR3. The chain couples TRBV7-9 to TRBJ2-2; TRBD1 might be the D (6 bases). The V gene's germline CDR1 is SEHNR and CDR2 FQNEAQ (reference sequence). The CDR3 spans 15 residues. The ends were cut back, 5 bases at V and 0 bases at J, with 10 bases in the middle. As DNA, the CDR3 is TGTGCCAGCAGCCCCCGGACAGCGAACACCGGGGAGCTGTTTTTT. This encodes CASSPRTANTGELFF.

This clone was counted a single time. The chain joins TRBV9 to TRBJ1-3, with a tentative D call TRBD1 (5 bases). Trimming took off 4 bases at V and 4 bases at J, with 15 bases between the two ends. There are 15 residues in the CDR3. CDR1 is SGDLS, CDR2 YYNGEE, per germline. The CDR3 region is CASSPELAGGNTIYF. CDR3 DNA: TGTGCCAGCAGCCCCGAGTTGGCAGGGGGAAACACCATATATTTT.

V and J are TRBV7-9 and TRBJ1-2; no definite D call. There are 15 residues in the CDR3. Germline V gene sequence: CDR1 SEHNR, CDR2 FQNEAQ (reference sequence). With 3 bases removed from V and 1 base from J, the gap between germline ends came to 12 bases. The DNA for the CDR3 is TGTGCCAGCAGCTTGGGCGACGGCGTTAACTATGGCTACACCTTC. This codes for CASSLGDGVNYGYTF.

The V gene is TRBV5-4, the J gene TRBJ2-3, with D uncertain. With 2 bases removed from V and 4 bases from J, the gap between germline ends came to 5 bases. From germline, CDR1 is SGHNT and CDR2 YYREEE (reference sequence). CDR3 length: 12 residues. The CDR3 sequence: CASSFISDTQYF. CDR3 in DNA: TGTGCCAGCAGCTTCATTTCAGATACGCAGTATTTT. Combining the CDR3 with reference TRBV5-4 and TRBJ2-3 gives the whole variable domain ETGVTQSPTHLIKTRGQQVTLRCSSQSGHNTVSWYQQALGQGPQFIFQYYREEENGRGNFPPRFSGLQFPNYSSELNVNALELDDSALYLCASSFISDTQYFGPGTRLTVL.

This clone was counted a few times. The chain carries TRBV19 and TRBJ1-2, with D possibly being TRBD1 (6 bases). The CDR3 has 12 amino acids. Trimming removed 4 bases at V and 5 bases at J, with 8 bases between. Germline loops: CDR1 LNHDA, CDR2 SQIVND (reference sequence). The CDR3 protein is CASSTTGYGYTF. CDR3 coding DNA: TGTGCCAGTAGTACGACAGGTTATGGCTACACCTTC.

This clone has just a few counts. This rearrangement joins TRBV28 to TRBJ2-3, with TRBD2 matching 11 bases. CDR3 length: 15 residues. V was pared by 7 bases and J by 5 bases, with 8 bases of the junction left unmatched. Germline V gene data show CDR1 as MDHEN and CDR2 as SYDVKM. CDR3 coding DNA: TGTGCCAGCAAGGAGCTAGCGGGAGGAGAAGATACGCAGTATTTT. It is translated as CASKELAGGEDTQYF.

The sample holds a few counts of this clone. The chain links TRBV7-9 to TRBJ2-7; TRBD2 matches 13 bases. The CDR3 sequence is 14 residues long. CDR1 is SEHNR and CDR2 is FQNEAQ in the germline V gene (reference sequence). V dropped 5 bases and J dropped 5; count of bases not matched to a gene: 3. Here the CDR3 reads CASSIGLAGDEQYF. Here the CDR3 DNA reads TGTGCCAGCAGCATCGGACTAGCGGGAGACGAGCAGTACTTC.

The chain couples TRBV18 to TRBJ2-3; no firm D call. V dropped 0 bases and J dropped 2 bases, with 12 bases sitting between them. Germline loops: CDR1 KGHSH, CDR2 LQKENI. The CDR3 is 16 residues long. This CDR3 reads CASSPPNVLITDTQYF. In DNA, the CDR3 is TGTGCCAGCTCACCACCCAACGTACTGATCACAGATACGCAGTATTTT.

This chain links TRBV6-5 with TRBJ1-3; possibly TRBD1 for D (5 bases). The V gene's germline CDR1 is MNHEY and CDR2 SVGAGI. Deletions cut 7 bases from V and 4 bases from J, with 11 bases between. This CDR3 spans 13 amino acids. CDR3 amino acids: CASTRGVGNTIYF. The CDR3 DNA reads as TGTGCCAGCACCCGGGGGGTCGGAAACACCATATATTTT.